The 21 T cell receptor beta chains reported below all come from one sample, sequenced in a study of blood T cell repertoires in COVID-19. Here immunoSEQ multiplex PCR was the method, and the copy in TCRdb shows in-frame clones only, minus some. The sample lists tens of thousands of clones, approximately 85% occurring once. The material sequenced was peripheral blood. All receptors derive from a human donor in a cohort sampled during active COVID-19.

The CDR3 coding sequence is TGTGCCAGCAGCGTAGAAGACGGGGGAATTCAAGAGACCCAGTACTTC. It is translated as CASSVEDGGIQETQYF. The chain combines TRBV9 with TRBJ2-5; D is possibly TRBD2 (6 bases). Trimming removed 0 bases at V and 2 bases at J, with 14 bases between. CDR3 size: 16 residues. Germline lookup yields CDR1 SGDLS and CDR2 YYNGEE.

V and J are TRBV15 and TRBJ2-5, with 12 bases matching TRBD1. Per germline, CDR1 LNHNV and CDR2 YYDKDF (reference sequence). CDR3 size: 16 residues. J lost 9 bases, V lost 0 bases, and 8 bases had no gene match. CDR3 loop: CATSRDRGQGAEAQYF. As DNA, the CDR3 is TGTGCCACCAGCAGAGATCGGGGACAGGGGGCCGAGGCCCAGTACTTC.

This rearrangement joins TRBV2 to TRBJ1-4; TRBD1 matches at 9 bases. The CDR3 has 14 amino acids. Germline CDR1 is SNHLY and CDR2 is FYNNEI. V dropped 5 bases and J dropped 6; count of bases not matched to a gene: 4. CDR3 sequence: CASSWDRADEKLFF. In nucleotides, the CDR3 is TGTGCCAGCAGTTGGGACAGGGCGGATGAAAAACTGTTTTTT.

V usage is TRBV27 and J usage is TRBJ2-7; TRBD1 matches at 7 bases. The CDR3 length is 15 residues. J was trimmed by 0 bases and V by 5 bases; bases with no gene match: 7. CDR1 MNHEY and CDR2 SMNVEV come from the germline V gene (reference sequence). The CDR3 region is CASSKTTGSSYEQYF. CDR3 sequence (DNA): TGTGCCAGCAGTAAGACGACAGGGAGCTCCTACGAGCAGTACTTC.

This chain connects TRBV6-5 to TRBJ1-5; D unresolved. The germline gives CDR1 MNHEY, CDR2 SVGAGI. The CDR3 has 14 residues. V was shortened by 2 bases and J by 3 bases, with 8 bases between the two germline ends. The CDR3 DNA reads as TGTGCCAGCAGTTACGGCTCCATCAATCAGCCCCAGCATTTT. Its translation: CASSYGSINQPQHF.

The V gene is TRBV6-2 or TRBV6-3, the J gene TRBJ1-2, with D maybe TRBD1 (5 bases). The V end lost 2 bases, the J end lost 8 bases, and 12 bases lay between the germline ends. CDR1 MNHEY and CDR2 SVGEGT come from the germline V gene. This CDR3 has 13 amino acids. The CDR3 DNA follows: TGTGCCAGCAGTTACCGCAGGGCGAGCGGCTACACCTTC. Its translation: CASSYRRASGYTF.

The chain recombines TRBV7-9 with TRBJ1-5, with 8 bases fitting TRBD1. CDR1 SEHNR and CDR2 FQNEAQ come from the germline V gene (reference sequence). This CDR3 contains 14 residues. Trimming removed 4 bases from V and 6 bases from J; junction bases left unmatched: 5. In DNA form, the CDR3 reads TGTGCCAGCAGCTCAGGGGACAGGCCTCAGCCCCAGCATTTT. Translation: CASSSGDRPQPQHF.

This clone has just a few counts. This rearrangement joins TRBV27 to TRBJ1-6; 8 bases are a match to TRBD1. This CDR3 has 15 amino acids. CDR1 MNHEY and CDR2 SMNVEV come from the germline V gene (reference sequence). The J segment lost 7 bases and the V segment lost 0 bases, leaving 2 bases of the junction unmatched. The CDR3 bases are TGTGCCAGCAGTTTATCGTGGACAGGGAATTCACCCCTCCACTTT. Protein sequence: CASSLSWTGNSPLHF.

The chain combines TRBV27 with TRBJ2-1; 8 bases match TRBD2. Trimming cost V 5 bases and J 7 bases; bases outside gene matches: 13. Looked up from germline, CDR1 is MNHEY and CDR2 is SMNVEV (reference sequence). CDR3 size: 16 residues. This CDR3 is CASSPLAAGRGNEQFF. The DNA for the CDR3 is TGTGCCAGCAGTCCACTAGCGGCGGGCCGGGGGAATGAGCAGTTCTTC.

V usage is TRBV2 and J usage is TRBJ1-1; no clear D. CDR3 length: 11 residues. Germline V gene sequence: CDR1 SNHLY, CDR2 FYNNEI. With 8 bases removed from V and 4 bases from J, the gap between germline ends came to 8 bases. The CDR3 region has the DNA TGTGCCAGCGCCCGGGTCACTGAAGCTTTCTTT. This sequence encodes CASARVTEAFF.

This clone is deemed medium-sized. CDR3 sequence: CASSPWGQGNYGYTF. DNA for the CDR3: TGTGCCAGCAGTCCCTGGGGACAGGGGAACTATGGCTACACCTTC. V and J are TRBV2 and TRBJ1-2; TRBD1 matches at 10 bases. Trimming at V came to 5 bases and at J to 2 bases, leaving 5 bases not matched to a gene. Germline V gives CDR1 SNHLY, CDR2 FYNNEI. This CDR3 has 15 residues.

The chain employs TRBV10-3 and TRBJ1-1, with 9 bases lining up with TRBD1. Trimming removed 7 bases from V and 3 bases from J; junction bases left unmatched: 9. CDR1 and CDR2 (germline): ENHRY, SYGVKD. The CDR3 extends over 15 amino acids. CDR3 bases: TGTGCCATCATCGCGGACAGGGGAGGGGACACTGAAGCTTTCTTT. Encoded protein: CAIIADRGGDTEAFF.

This chain joins TRBV7-2 and TRBJ1-4; 9 bases agree with TRBD1. Germline V gene data show CDR1 as SGHTA and CDR2 as FQGNSA. Germline trimming cut 1 base from V and 7 bases from J; bases unmatched to any gene: 7. The CDR3 is made up of 16 amino acids. CDR3: CASSLGTGGVSEKLFF. The DNA for the CDR3 is TGTGCCAGCAGCTTAGGTACAGGGGGCGTCTCTGAAAAACTGTTTTTT.

The sample holds a few counts of this clone. The chain recombines TRBV4-2 with TRBJ2-7; maybe TRBD1 (6 bases). CDR1 is LGHNA and CDR2 is YNFKEQ in the germline V gene. With 4 bases removed from V and 5 bases from J, the gap between germline ends came to 24 bases. There are 17 residues in the CDR3. The CDR3 DNA sequence: TGTGCCAGCAGCCTCCAACCCCCCGGGACAAGCCTAAACGAGCAGTACTTC. Its protein is CASSLQPPGTSLNEQYF.

This clone was seen a single time. The rearrangement joins TRBV7-2 to TRBJ2-7; the D is unclear. The V gene's germline CDR1 is SGHTA and CDR2 FQGNSA. V shed 3 bases and J shed 3 bases, with 9 bases lying between them. CDR3 length: 13 amino acids. The chain's CDR3 is CASSLQQSYEQYF. In DNA, the CDR3 is TGTGCCAGCAGCTTGCAACAGAGCTACGAGCAGTACTTC. Full variable domain (rest looked up from reference TRBV7-2 and TRBJ2-7): GAGVSQSPSNKVTEKGKDVELRCDPISGHTALYWYRQSLGQGLEFLIYFQGNSAPDKSGLPSDRFSAERTGGSVSTLTIQRTQQEDSAVYLCASSLQQSYEQYFGPGTRLTVT.

The chain links TRBV5-8 to TRBJ1-2; no reliable D call. The CDR3 consists of 14 residues. Germline CDR1 is SGHTS and CDR2 is YDEGEE. Trimming shortened V by 0 bases and J by 8 bases, and 14 bases separated the two germline ends. In DNA, the CDR3 is TGTGCCAGCAGCTTGGCGGGTGACCAGACCGGCTACACCTTC. This encodes CASSLAGDQTGYTF.

The V call is TRBV7-9, the J call TRBJ2-7; D perhaps matches TRBD2 (5 bases). V lost 5 bases and J lost 3, with 8 bases in between. The CDR3 is 12 residues long. The V gene's germline CDR1 is SEHNR and CDR2 FQNEAQ (reference sequence). The chain's CDR3 is CASSAGGYEQYF. In DNA, the CDR3 is TGTGCCAGCAGCGCCGGAGGCTACGAGCAGTACTTC.

This chain uses TRBV9 with TRBJ2-1, with D possibly matching TRBD1 (7 bases). This CDR3 contains 16 residues. Trimming stripped 0 bases from V and 9 bases from J, with 19 bases between. The V gene's germline CDR1 is SGDLS and CDR2 YYNGEE. CDR3: CASSVAGGTTGGEQFF. The DNA of the CDR3 is TGTGCCAGCAGCGTAGCAGGGGGGACCACAGGTGGTGAGCAGTTCTTC. The entire variable domain, with the rest obtained from reference TRBV9 and TRBJ2-1, is as follows: DSGVTQTPKHLITATGQRVTLRCSPRSGDLSVYWYQQSLDQGLQFLIQYYNGEERAKGNILERFSAQQFPDLHSELNLSSLELGDSALYFCASSVAGGTTGGEQFFGPGTRLTVL.

The J gene is TRBJ2-2, the V gene TRBV24-1; D might be TRBD1 (7 bases). The CDR3 loop spans 17 amino acids. V lost 0 bases and J 2 bases, leaving 12 bases between the germline ends. Per germline, CDR1 KGHDR and CDR2 SFDVKD. The CDR3 loop is CATSDLQGGINTGELFF. DNA of the CDR3: TGTGCCACCAGTGATTTGCAGGGGGGAATAAACACCGGGGAGCTGTTTTTT.

This chain joins TRBV11-2 and TRBJ1-1; a possible D gene is TRBD1 (6 bases). The germline V gene encodes CDR1 SGHAT and CDR2 FQNNGV. Trimming stripped 1 base from V and 3 bases from J, with 12 bases between. This CDR3 has 15 residues. The CDR3 spells CASSLGTGRDTEAFF. The CDR3 nucleotides are TGTGCCAGCAGCTTAGGCACAGGGAGGGACACTGAAGCTTTCTTT. Complete variable domain (other parts from reference TRBV11-2 and TRBJ1-1): EAGVAQSPRYKIIEKRQSVAFWCNPISGHATLYWYQQILGQGPKLLIQFQNNGVVDDSQLPKDRFSAERLKGVDSTLKIQPAKLEDSAVYLCASSLGTGRDTEAFFGQGTRLTVV.

This chain joins TRBV4-2 and TRBJ2-7, with 11 bases identical to TRBD2. CDR3 size: 17 residues. Germline assignment: CDR1 LGHNA and CDR2 YNFKEQ. V shed 4 bases, J shed 7 bases, and the junction held 15 bases outside the gene matches. The CDR3 DNA follows: TGTGCCAGCAGCCGATTCCCCGGGACTAGCGGTTTTACGGAGCAGTACTTC. This codes for CASSRFPGTSGFTEQYF.